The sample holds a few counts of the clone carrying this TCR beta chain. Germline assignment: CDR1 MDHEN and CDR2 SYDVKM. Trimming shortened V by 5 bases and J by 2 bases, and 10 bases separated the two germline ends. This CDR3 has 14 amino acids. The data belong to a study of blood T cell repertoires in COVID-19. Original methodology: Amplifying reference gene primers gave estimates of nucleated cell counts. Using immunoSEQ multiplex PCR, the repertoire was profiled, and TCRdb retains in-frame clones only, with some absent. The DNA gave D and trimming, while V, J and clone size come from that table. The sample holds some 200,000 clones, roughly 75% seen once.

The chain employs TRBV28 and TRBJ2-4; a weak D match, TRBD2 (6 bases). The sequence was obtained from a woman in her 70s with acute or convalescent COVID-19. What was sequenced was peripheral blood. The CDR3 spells CASSRRETKNIQYF. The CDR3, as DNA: TGTGCCAGCAGTAGGAGGGAAACCAAAAACATTCAGTACTTC.